This section outlines one T cell receptor (beta chain) sequence together with its context. The germline gives CDR1 LGHDT, CDR2 YNNKEL (reference sequence). The trim removed 4 bases at V and 0 bases at J, leaving 7 bases unmatched. This CDR3 comprises 16 residues. The data derive from a study of blood T cell repertoires in COVID-19. The protocol was immunoSEQ multiplex PCR, while the TCRdb copy is restricted to in-frame clones and leaves out a portion. The table has approximately 300,000 clones, nearly 90% seen once; the top ten hold around 0.96%. The sequence was collected from a woman between 40 and 55 years old with COVID-19, enrolled during active disease. The chain joins TRBV3-1 (or the pseudogene TRBV3-2) to TRBJ2-3, with 7 bases identical to TRBD2. Material for sequencing was peripheral blood. The CDR3 sequence is CASSRDLAESTDTQYF. The DNA of the CDR3 is TGTGCCAGCAGCCGAGATCTAGCGGAGAGCACAGATACGCAGTATTTT.